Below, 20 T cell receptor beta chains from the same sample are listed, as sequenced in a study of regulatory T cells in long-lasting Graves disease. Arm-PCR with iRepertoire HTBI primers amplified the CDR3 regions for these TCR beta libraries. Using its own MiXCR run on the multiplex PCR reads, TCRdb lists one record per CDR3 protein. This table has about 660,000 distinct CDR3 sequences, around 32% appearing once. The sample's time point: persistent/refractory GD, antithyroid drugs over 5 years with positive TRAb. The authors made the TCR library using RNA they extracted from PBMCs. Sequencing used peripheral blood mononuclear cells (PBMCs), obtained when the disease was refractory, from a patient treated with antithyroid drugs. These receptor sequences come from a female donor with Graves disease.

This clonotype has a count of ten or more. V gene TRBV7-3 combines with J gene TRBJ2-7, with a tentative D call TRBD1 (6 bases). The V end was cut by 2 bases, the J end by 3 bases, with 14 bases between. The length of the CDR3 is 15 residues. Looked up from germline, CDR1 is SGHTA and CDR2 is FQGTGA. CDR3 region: CASSLGAGERYEQYF. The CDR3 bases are TGTGCCAGCAGCTTAGGGGCAGGGGAGCGCTACGAGCAGTACTTC.

The CDR3 region has the DNA TGCAGTGCTAGCCGGGACAGGGGCACTGAAGCTTTCTTT. This encodes CSASRDRGTEAFF. This chain connects TRBV20-1 to TRBJ1-1; 10 bases map to TRBD1. The CDR3 runs to 13 residues. CDR1 and CDR2 from the germline V gene are DFQATT and SNEGSKA (reference sequence). V was pared by 3 bases and J by 4 bases, with 2 bases of the junction left unmatched.

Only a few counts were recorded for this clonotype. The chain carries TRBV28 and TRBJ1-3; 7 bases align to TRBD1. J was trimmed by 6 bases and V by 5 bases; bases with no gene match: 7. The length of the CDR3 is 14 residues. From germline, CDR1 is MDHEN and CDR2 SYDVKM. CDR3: CASSAPGQPNTIYF. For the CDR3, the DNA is TGTGCCAGCAGTGCCCCGGGACAGCCAAACACCATATATTTT.

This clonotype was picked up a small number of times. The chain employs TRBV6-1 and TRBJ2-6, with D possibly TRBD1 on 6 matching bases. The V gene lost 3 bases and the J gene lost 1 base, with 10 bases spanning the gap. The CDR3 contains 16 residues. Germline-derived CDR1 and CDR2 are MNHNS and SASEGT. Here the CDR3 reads CASSDRGGSGANVLTF. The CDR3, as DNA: TGTGCCAGCAGTGACAGGGGCGGATCTGGGGCCAACGTCCTGACTTTC.

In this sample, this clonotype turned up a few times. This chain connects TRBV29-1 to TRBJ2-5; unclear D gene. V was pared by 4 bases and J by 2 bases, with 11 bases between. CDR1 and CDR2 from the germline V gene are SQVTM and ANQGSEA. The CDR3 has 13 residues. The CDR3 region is CSVGPHRQETQYF. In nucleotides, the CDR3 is TGCAGCGTTGGACCTCACCGACAAGAGACCCAGTACTTC.

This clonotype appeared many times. This chain's CDR3 is CASMRDRGNQPQHF. The DNA for the CDR3 is TGTGCCAGCATGAGGGACAGGGGAAATCAGCCCCAGCATTTT. The J gene is TRBJ1-5, the V gene TRBV2, with 10 bases fitting TRBD1. This CDR3 region has 14 residues. Germline V lookup: CDR1 SNHLY, CDR2 FYNNEI. V shed 7 bases and J 4 bases; nucleotides not matched to a gene: 4.

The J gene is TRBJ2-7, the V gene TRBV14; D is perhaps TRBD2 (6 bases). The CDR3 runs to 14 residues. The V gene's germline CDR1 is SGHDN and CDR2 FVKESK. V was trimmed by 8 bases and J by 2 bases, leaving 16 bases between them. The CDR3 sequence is CASGPLAPTYEQYF. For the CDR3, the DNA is TGTGCCAGCGGCCCGCTAGCGCCCACCTACGAGCAGTACTTC.

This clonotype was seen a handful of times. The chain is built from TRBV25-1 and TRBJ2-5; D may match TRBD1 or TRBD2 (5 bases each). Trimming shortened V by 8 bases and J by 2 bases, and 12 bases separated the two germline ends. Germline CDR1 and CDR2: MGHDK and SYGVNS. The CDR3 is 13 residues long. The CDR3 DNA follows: TGTGCCAGCGGCAGGGAGCGGCAAGAGACCCAGTACTTC. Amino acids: CASGRERQETQYF.

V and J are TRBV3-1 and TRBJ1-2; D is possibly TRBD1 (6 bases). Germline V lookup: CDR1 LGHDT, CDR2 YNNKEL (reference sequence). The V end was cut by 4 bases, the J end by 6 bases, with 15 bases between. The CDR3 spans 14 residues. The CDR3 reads CASSPVRGANGYTF. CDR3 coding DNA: TGTGCCAGCAGCCCAGTGAGGGGGGCGAATGGCTACACCTTC. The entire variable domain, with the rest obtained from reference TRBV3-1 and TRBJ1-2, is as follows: DTAVSQTPKYLVTQMGNDKSIKCEQNLGHDTMYWYKQDSKKFLKIMFSYNNKELIINETVPNRFSPKSPDKAHLNLHINSLELGDSAVYFCASSPVRGANGYTFGSGTRLTVV.

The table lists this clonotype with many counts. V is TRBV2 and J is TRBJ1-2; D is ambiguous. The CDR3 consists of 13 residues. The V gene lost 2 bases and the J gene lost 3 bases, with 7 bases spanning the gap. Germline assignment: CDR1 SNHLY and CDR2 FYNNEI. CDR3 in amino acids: CASSESRDYGYTF. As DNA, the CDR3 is TGTGCCAGCAGTGAATCAAGGGACTATGGCTACACCTTC.

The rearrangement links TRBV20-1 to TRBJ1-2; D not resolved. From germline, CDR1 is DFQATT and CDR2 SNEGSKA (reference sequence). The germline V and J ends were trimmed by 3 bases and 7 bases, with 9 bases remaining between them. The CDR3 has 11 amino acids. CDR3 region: CSARAGPGYTF. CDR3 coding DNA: TGCAGTGCTAGGGCGGGCCCTGGCTACACCTTC.

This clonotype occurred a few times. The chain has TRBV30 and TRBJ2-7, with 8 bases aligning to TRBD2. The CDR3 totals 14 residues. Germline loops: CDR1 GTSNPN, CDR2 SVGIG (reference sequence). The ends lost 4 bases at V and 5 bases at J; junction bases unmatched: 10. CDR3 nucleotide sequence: TGTGCCTGGAAGACCGGGACTAGGTTGGACGAGCAGTACTTC. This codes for CAWKTGTRLDEQYF.

Here the CDR3 reads CASRVRTGELFF. The CDR3 DNA sequence: TGTGCCAGCAGGGTTAGGACCGGGGAGCTGTTTTTT. This chain links TRBV3-1 with TRBJ2-2; D is undetermined. The CDR3 is 12 residues long. Per the germline V gene, CDR1 is LGHDT and CDR2 is YNNKEL (reference sequence). With 6 bases removed from V and 5 bases from J, the gap between germline ends came to 7 bases.

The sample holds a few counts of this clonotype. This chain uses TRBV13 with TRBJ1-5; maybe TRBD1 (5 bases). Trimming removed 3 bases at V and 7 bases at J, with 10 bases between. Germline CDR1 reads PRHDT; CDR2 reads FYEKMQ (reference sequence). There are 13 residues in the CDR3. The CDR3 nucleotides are TGTGCCAGCAGCTTCGAAGGGGCGCAGCCCCAGCATTTT. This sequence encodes CASSFEGAQPQHF.

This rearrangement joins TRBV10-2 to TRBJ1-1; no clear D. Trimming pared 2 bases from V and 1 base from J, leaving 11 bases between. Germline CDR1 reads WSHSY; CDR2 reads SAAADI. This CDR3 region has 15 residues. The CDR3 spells CASSEGWIPNTEAFF. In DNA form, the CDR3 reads TGCGCCAGCAGTGAGGGTTGGATACCGAACACTGAAGCTTTCTTT.

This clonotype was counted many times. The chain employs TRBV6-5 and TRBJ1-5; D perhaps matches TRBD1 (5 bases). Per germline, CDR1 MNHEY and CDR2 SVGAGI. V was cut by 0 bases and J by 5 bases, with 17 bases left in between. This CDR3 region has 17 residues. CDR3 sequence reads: CASSYSILTATYQPQHF. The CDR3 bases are TGTGCCAGCAGTTACTCGATTCTGACAGCCACTTATCAGCCCCAGCATTTT.

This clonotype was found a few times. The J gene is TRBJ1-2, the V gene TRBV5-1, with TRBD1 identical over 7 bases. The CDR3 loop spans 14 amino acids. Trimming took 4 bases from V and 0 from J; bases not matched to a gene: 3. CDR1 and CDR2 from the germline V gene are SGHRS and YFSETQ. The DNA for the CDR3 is TGCGCCAGCAGCGGGGACAGAACTAACTATGGCTACACCTTC. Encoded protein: CASSGDRTNYGYTF.

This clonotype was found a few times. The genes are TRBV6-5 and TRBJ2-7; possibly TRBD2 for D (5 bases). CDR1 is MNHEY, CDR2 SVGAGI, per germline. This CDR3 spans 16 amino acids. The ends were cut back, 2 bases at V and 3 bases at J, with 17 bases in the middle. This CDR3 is CASSYGRPSRHYEQYF. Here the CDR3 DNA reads TGTGCCAGCAGTTACGGGAGACCCTCAAGACACTACGAGCAGTACTTC.

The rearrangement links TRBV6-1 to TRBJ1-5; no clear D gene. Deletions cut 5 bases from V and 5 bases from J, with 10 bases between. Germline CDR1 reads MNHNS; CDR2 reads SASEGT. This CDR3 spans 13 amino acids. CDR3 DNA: TGTGCCAGCAGTACGACCCGTGATCAGCCCCAGCATTTT. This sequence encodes CASSTTRDQPQHF.

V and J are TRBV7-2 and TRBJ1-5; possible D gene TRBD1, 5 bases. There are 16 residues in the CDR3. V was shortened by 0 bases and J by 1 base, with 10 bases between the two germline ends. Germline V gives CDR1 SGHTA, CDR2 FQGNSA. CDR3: CASSLASGISNQPQHF. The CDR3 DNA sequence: TGTGCCAGCAGCTTAGCCTCAGGGATAAGCAATCAGCCCCAGCATTTT.